Detailed here is one T cell receptor beta chain. Germline CDR1 and CDR2: LNHDA and SQIVND (reference sequence). Trimming cost V 0 bases and J 7 bases, with 10 bases left between them. The CDR3 covers 14 residues. This sample is drawn from a study of blood T cell repertoires in COVID-19. Study in general: The study drew acute and convalescent COVID-19 samples from the United States, Italy and Spain. PBMCs, B-cell-depleted T cells, or T cells were the source of the cDNA or gDNA that made up the material.

Donors were grouped by their self-reported clinical history. Original handling: Using reference gene primer amplification, nucleated cell counts were estimated. Sequencing used immunoSEQ multiplex PCR; TCRdb keeps in-frame clones, though not all of them. V, J and clone size were drawn from that table, and D and trimming were deduced from the DNA. The sample has approximately 270,000 clones, around 93% seen once. The chain employs TRBV19 and TRBJ2-1, with D perhaps TRBD2 (6 bases). Sample: PBMCs or T cells enriched from blood (not recorded which). This receptor was identified in a human donor in a cohort exposed to, infected with or recovered from COVID-19 (not recorded which). The donor label of this sample is uncertain. The CDR3 nucleotides are TGTGCCAGTAGTATAGATCTCCGGGGGAATGAGCAGTTCTTC. Amino acids: CASSIDLRGNEQFF.